Listed here are 30 T cell receptor beta chains from one sample, sequenced in a study of shared clonotypes between healthy human individuals. This table comes from immunoSEQ multiplex PCR, and its TCRdb copy is limited to in-frame clones, with some not included. The sample lists about 2.3 million clones; 92% were seen once. The sequencing sample was made of naive CD4+ T cells from PBMCs. Subset given: CD45RA+ positively selected. These TCRs come from a man between 18 and 29 years old in good health. Some clones in this sample may be carry-over from other donors' samples.

There are a few counts of this clone. This chain links TRBV18 with TRBJ1-1, with a weak D call TRBD1 (5 bases). The germline CDR1 and CDR2 sequences are KGHSH and LQKENI. V was shortened by 0 bases and J by 11 bases, with 13 bases between the two germline ends. This CDR3 comprises 13 residues. The CDR3 reads CASSPPGALGAFF. CDR3 in DNA: TGTGCCAGCTCACCACCCGGGGCCCTGGGGGCTTTCTTT.

Notes on this clone: Within the sample, other DNA sequences also encode this same CDR3. The J gene is TRBJ1-2, the V gene TRBV28; 8 bases agree with TRBD1. This CDR3 region has 13 residues. Trimming cost V 4 bases and J 8 bases; bases outside gene matches: 6. In germline, CDR1 is MDHEN, CDR2 SYDVKM. The CDR3 sequence: CASSSGQGVGYTF. Here the CDR3 DNA reads TGTGCCAGCAGTTCAGGACAGGGAGTCGGCTACACCTTC.

The V gene is TRBV4-1, the J gene TRBJ2-7, with 11 bases aligning to TRBD1. Trimming took 5 bases from V and 4 from J; bases not matched to a gene: 10. Germline CDR1 reads MGHRA; CDR2 reads YSYEKL. The CDR3 has 16 amino acids. CDR3 sequence (DNA): TGCGCCAGCAGCTTACTTCCGGGACAGGGGGTTTACGAGCAGTACTTC. Protein: CASSLLPGQGVYEQYF.

The chain employs TRBV27 and TRBJ1-1, with D possibly matching TRBD1 (6 bases). Germline-derived CDR1 and CDR2 are MNHEY and SMNVEV (reference sequence). The CDR3 has 15 residues. Trimming removed 3 bases at V and 4 bases at J, with 15 bases between. The CDR3 sequence: CASSFLIGGGTEAFF. The CDR3 DNA sequence: TGTGCCAGCAGTTTTCTCATAGGGGGGGGCACTGAAGCTTTCTTT.

V is TRBV27 and J is TRBJ2-1, with D perhaps TRBD2 (5 bases). The CDR3 sequence is 15 residues long. V was trimmed by 4 bases and J by 3 bases, leaving 13 bases between them. The germline V gene has CDR1 MNHEY and CDR2 SMNVEV (reference sequence). CDR3 bases: TGTGCCAGCAGTTACTTCAGCGGTGGCTACAATGAGCAGTTCTTC. This sequence encodes CASSYFSGGYNEQFF.

This CDR3 is CASFRLGSPQETQYF. DNA of the CDR3: TGTGCCAGCTTCAGGCTGGGATCTCCCCAGGAGACCCAGTACTTC. The chain recombines TRBV28 with TRBJ2-5; D uncertain. V dropped 8 bases and J dropped 5 bases, with 21 bases sitting between them. CDR1 is MDHEN and CDR2 is SYDVKM in the germline V gene. The CDR3 is 15 residues long.

The chain couples TRBV5-8 to TRBJ2-1; D possibly uses TRBD1 or TRBD2 (6 bases each). Between the trimmed V and J ends, which lost 0 bases and 0 bases, there was a span of 13 bases. Germline assignment: CDR1 SGHTS and CDR2 YDEGEE. The CDR3 loop spans 17 amino acids. In DNA, the CDR3 is TGTGCCAGCAGCTTGGGAGGATGGGGGGCCTCCTACAATGAGCAGTTCTTC. It encodes CASSLGGWGASYNEQFF. The full variable domain, in which reference TRBV5-8 and TRBJ2-1 provide the parts outside the CDR3, is EAGVTQSPTHLIKTRGQQATLRCSPISGHTSVYWYQQALGLGLQFLLWYDEGEERNRGNFPPRFSGRQFPNYSSELNVNALELEDSALYLCASSLGGWGASYNEQFFGPGTRLTVL.

V is TRBV6-6 and J is TRBJ1-5; D is unresolved. Germline V gene sequence: CDR1 MNHNY, CDR2 SVGAGI (reference sequence). The V end was cut by 8 bases, the J end by 0 bases, with 17 bases between. The CDR3 runs to 16 residues. The CDR3 loop is CASSYSGRYSNQPQHF. In nucleotides, the CDR3 is TGTGCCAGCTCTTATTCGGGCCGTTATAGCAATCAGCCCCAGCATTTT.

This sequence joins TRBV27 and TRBJ2-3; D gene uncertain. The germline V gene encodes CDR1 MNHEY and CDR2 SMNVEV (reference sequence). V lost 2 bases, J lost 2 bases, and 8 bases lay in between. The CDR3 contains 14 residues. The CDR3 region has the DNA TGTGCCAGCAGTTTAAGGGTGCACACAGATACGCAGTATTTT. It specifies CASSLRVHTDTQYF.

The chain links TRBV7-3 to TRBJ2-1, with TRBD1 as a possible D gene (5 bases). The CDR3 consists of 17 residues. V was cut by 0 bases and J by 8 bases, with 20 bases left in between. Germline V gives CDR1 SGHTA, CDR2 FQGTGA. DNA of the CDR3: TGTGCCAGCAGCTTAACAGGGGTTTTGCAGGGTTGGGATGAGCAGTTCTTC. Its protein is CASSLTGVLQGWDEQFF.

The chain is built from TRBV5-6 and TRBJ2-1; 7 positions agree with TRBD2. Per the germline V gene, CDR1 is SGHDT and CDR2 is YYEEEE. The CDR3 is 16 residues long. The trim removed 0 bases at V and 5 bases at J, leaving 8 bases unmatched. The CDR3 DNA reads TGTGCCAGCAGCTTGGGGGCGTCTAGCGGTCACAATGAGCAGTTCTTC. It yields the protein CASSLGASSGHNEQFF.

This clone was counted a single time. The gene calls are TRBV5-6 and TRBJ2-3; D gene ambiguous. V gave up 1 base and J gave up 6 bases, with 9 bases separating them. The CDR3 totals 13 residues. In germline, CDR1 is SGHDT, CDR2 YYEEEE. The CDR3 nucleotides read TGTGCCAGCAGCTTGAGGTCCCTGGATACGCAGTATTTT. It is translated as CASSLRSLDTQYF.

On this clone itself: Other DNA sequences within the sample encode an identical CDR3. CDR3 nucleotides: TGCGCCAGCAGCTTGGGACTAGCGGGAGTATCAGAGACCCAGTACTTC. Its translation: CASSLGLAGVSETQYF. This sequence joins TRBV5-1 and TRBJ2-5, with 12 bases fitting TRBD2. This CDR3 contains 16 residues. CDR1 is SGHRS, CDR2 YFSETQ, per germline. The junction had 4 bases not matched to a gene; V was cut back by 0 bases and J by 4 bases.

V usage is TRBV5-1 and J usage is TRBJ1-2, with D perhaps matching TRBD1 (6 bases). Trimming pared 1 base from V and 6 bases from J, leaving 19 bases between. The CDR3 has 16 amino acids. CDR1 and CDR2 from the germline V gene are SGHRS and YFSETQ. CDR3 in DNA: TGCGCCAGCAGCTTGCTAGTGTCGGCAGGGGAGAATGGCTACACCTTC. It translates to CASSLLVSAGENGYTF. The entire variable domain, with the rest obtained from reference TRBV5-1 and TRBJ1-2, is as follows: KAGVTQTPRYLIKTRGQQVTLSCSPISGHRSVSWYQQTPGQGLQFLFEYFSETQRNKGNFPGRFSGRQFSNSRSEMNVSTLELGDSALYLCASSLLVSAGENGYTFGSGTRLTVV.

V and J are TRBV7-3 and TRBJ2-2, with 7 bases matching TRBD2. Losses at the gene ends were 5 bases for V and 4 bases for J; bases not matched to a gene: 7. The CDR3 is 15 amino acids. CDR1 and CDR2 from the germline V gene are SGHTA and FQGTGA. CDR3 sequence reads: CASSRGWEGTGELFF. CDR3 nucleotide sequence: TGTGCCAGCAGCCGAGGGTGGGAGGGCACCGGGGAGCTGTTTTTT. Together with reference TRBV7-3 and TRBJ2-2, the CDR3 gives the full variable domain: GAGVSQTPSNKVTEKGKYVELRCDPISGHTALYWYRQSLGQGPEFLIYFQGTGAADDSGLPNDRFFAVRPEGSVSTLKIQRTERGDSAVYLCASSRGWEGTGELFFGEGSRLTVL.

This sequence joins TRBV25-1 and TRBJ1-2; D gene unclear. CDR3 length: 14 residues. Germline assignment: CDR1 MGHDK and CDR2 SYGVNS. V was trimmed by 5 bases and J by 0 bases, leaving 10 bases between them. The CDR3 protein is CASSPSHPNYGYTF. The CDR3 DNA reads TGTGCCAGCAGTCCCTCACATCCTAACTATGGCTACACCTTC.

The chain has TRBV4-1 and TRBJ1-1, with D possibly being TRBD1 (6 bases). CDR3 size: 16 residues. Germline lookup yields CDR1 MGHRA and CDR2 YSYEKL. The V end lost 1 base, the J end lost 1 base, and 13 bases lay between the germline ends. CDR3 in DNA: TGCGCCAGCAGCCAAGGCATTTCCAGGGGGAACACTGAAGCTTTCTTT. Its protein is CASSQGISRGNTEAFF.

This clone was picked up a small number of times. The chain is built from TRBV6-6 and TRBJ1-1; D gene ambiguous. This CDR3 spans 12 amino acids. Germline V gene data show CDR1 as MNHNY and CDR2 as SVGAGI (reference sequence). The ends were cut back, 6 bases at V and 11 bases at J, with 16 bases in the middle. The CDR3 loop is CASSLPTGWAFF. CDR3 coding DNA: TGTGCCAGCAGCCTACCGACGGGATGGGCTTTCTTT.

The chain joins TRBV21-1 to TRBJ2-1; the DNA was not used to check the table's D call, TRBD1. TRBV21-1 has pseudogene status. The CDR3 is 18 amino acids. The CDR3 DNA is TGTGCCAGCAGCAAATTGTCGGACAGGGGAGGCTCCTACAATGAGCAGTTCTTC. This sequence encodes CASSKLSDRGGSYNEQFF.

This chain joins TRBV4-1 and TRBJ1-4; D is unclear. Germline V gene sequence: CDR1 MGHRA, CDR2 YSYEKL. This CDR3 has 16 amino acids. Trimming removed 0 bases from V and 4 bases from J, with 12 bases in between. The CDR3 DNA reads as TGCGCCAGCAGCCAAGATCTTTTGGGGTTTAATGAAAAACTGTTTTTT. This gives the protein CASSQDLLGFNEKLFF.

V and J are TRBV7-2 and TRBJ2-5; TRBD1 aligns across 11 bases. Germline V gives CDR1 SGHTA, CDR2 FQGNSA. J gave up 5 bases and V 3 bases, and 5 bases lay outside the gene matches. CDR3 length: 15 residues. CDR3 coding DNA: TGTGCCAGCAGCTTCTTGGGACAGGGGGGGGAGACCCAGTACTTC. Residues: CASSFLGQGGETQYF.

CDR3 DNA sequence: TGTGCCAGCAGCCAAGATCACCGGAGCACTGAAGCTTTCTTT. This sequence encodes CASSQDHRSTEAFF. The chain is built from TRBV4-2 and TRBJ1-1; D remains ambiguous. Germline V gene lookup returns CDR1 LGHNA and CDR2 YNFKEQ. The CDR3 is 14 amino acids. Trimming cost V 0 bases and J 4 bases, with 9 bases left between them.

The chain employs TRBV7-9 and TRBJ1-1, with 7 positions matching TRBD1. The ends lost 7 bases at V and 3 bases at J; junction bases unmatched: 11. The CDR3 has 15 amino acids. The germline V gene encodes CDR1 SEHNR and CDR2 FQNEAQ (reference sequence). CDR3 sequence reads: CASILRGGTDTEAFF. DNA for the CDR3: TGTGCCAGCATCCTACGGGGCGGGACAGACACTGAAGCTTTCTTT.

The gene calls are TRBV14 and TRBJ2-1, with D perhaps matching TRBD1 (5 bases). Germline V gene data show CDR1 as SGHDN and CDR2 as FVKESK. Trimming shortened V by 4 bases and J by 8 bases, and 15 bases separated the two germline ends. The CDR3 totals 14 residues. CDR3 region: CASSPYRLSDEQFF. The CDR3 bases are TGTGCCAGCAGCCCCTACAGGTTAAGCGATGAGCAGTTCTTC.

Notes on this clone: This specimen includes other DNA sequences encoding the same CDR3. The chain is built from TRBV7-2 and TRBJ2-7, with TRBD2 matching over 10 bases. CDR3 size: 16 residues. Unmatched junction bases numbered 5, after V lost 1 base and J lost 2 bases. The V gene's germline CDR1 is SGHTA and CDR2 FQGNSA. CDR3 protein: CASSLVRTSGTYEQYF. CDR3 DNA sequence: TGTGCCAGCAGCTTAGTTCGGACTAGCGGTACCTACGAGCAGTACTTC.

This chain links TRBV30 with TRBJ1-1; D may be TRBD1 (5 bases). Germline CDR1 reads GTSNPN; CDR2 reads SVGIG (reference sequence). The CDR3 extends over 13 amino acids. V dropped 3 bases and J dropped 4 bases, with 12 bases sitting between them. The CDR3 DNA sequence: TGTGCCTGGAGCCCCCGGGGGGGCACTGAAGCTTTCTTT. Its translation: CAWSPRGGTEAFF.

Points on this clone: Because the CDR3 is missing its conserved closing phenylalanine or tryptophan, this is likely a read error. The J gene is TRBJ1-2, the V gene TRBV7-9; tentative D call: TRBD1 (6 bases). The CDR3 runs 14 residues. Germline V lookup: CDR1 SEHNR, CDR2 FQNEAQ (reference sequence). Between the trimmed V and J ends, which lost 4 bases and 5 bases, there was a span of 14 bases. CDR3 region: CASSWGQGSYGYTS. In DNA, the CDR3 is TGTGCCAGCAGCTGGGGGCAGGGATCTTATGGCTACACCTCC.

Note on this clone: Other DNA variants within this sample encode the same CDR3. The chain links TRBV28 to TRBJ2-1; possibly TRBD2 for D (5 bases). Trimming cost V 4 bases and J 1 base, with 8 bases left between them. The length of the CDR3 is 14 residues. The germline V gene encodes CDR1 MDHEN and CDR2 SYDVKM. The CDR3 is CASSSGGSYNEQFF. The CDR3 DNA reads as TGTGCCAGCAGTTCGGGCGGGTCCTACAATGAGCAGTTCTTC.

This clone was recorded once. J is TRBJ2-7 and V is TRBV9; TRBD2 is a possible D gene (5 bases). This CDR3 has 15 residues. Germline loops: CDR1 SGDLS, CDR2 YYNGEE. V lost 4 bases to trimming and J lost 1 base, with 15 bases between them. Here the CDR3 DNA reads TGTGCCAGCAGCAAGATAGCGCCCCGTTCCTACGAGCAGTACTTC. It yields the protein CASSKIAPRSYEQYF.

The genes are TRBV2 and TRBJ2-3; 9 nucleotides align to TRBD1. This CDR3 is built from 15 residues. CDR1 is SNHLY and CDR2 is FYNNEI in the germline V gene. The junction had 6 bases not matched to a gene; V was cut back by 6 bases and J by 2 bases. This CDR3 is CASSDRGDPTDTQYF. For the CDR3, the DNA is TGTGCCAGCAGCGACAGGGGGGACCCCACAGATACGCAGTATTTT. Using reference TRBV2 and TRBJ2-3 for the parts outside the CDR3, the full variable domain is EPEVTQTPSHQVTQMGQEVILRCVPISNHLYFYWYRQILGQKVEFLVSFYNNEISEKSEIFDDQFSVERPDGSNFTLKIRSTKLEDSAMYFCASSDRGDPTDTQYFGPGTRLTVL.